These 29 T cell receptor beta chains originate from one sample sequenced in a study of vaccination and CD4 T cells after COVID-19. At the Johns Hopkins FTIC core, DNA taken from cultured CD4+ T cells was sequenced by way of the Oncomine TCR Beta short-read assay. TCRdb used MiXCR to reprocess the PCR reads, holding one entry per CDR3 protein. This table holds around 15,000 distinct CDR3 sequences, roughly four fifths found once. These receptors have no known antigen. Indicated treatment: approximately 10-day PBMC culture with coronavirus spike peptide pools or control peptides (ViraFEST assay). Here the sequenced sample was CD4+ T cells from blood, cultured in vitro, taken after SARS-CoV-2 vaccination. These receptors were obtained from a human donor who received a COVID-19 vaccine.

The chain links TRBV27 to TRBJ1-3; D is perhaps TRBD1 (6 bases). The germline V gene encodes CDR1 MNHEY and CDR2 SMNVEV (reference sequence). CDR3 length: 15 amino acids. V was shortened by 6 bases and J by 2 bases, with 14 bases between the two germline ends. The CDR3 DNA reads as TGTGCCAGCAGCCTGGACAGCTATCCTGGAAACACCATATATTTT. Translation: CASSLDSYPGNTIYF.

This clonotype was counted a single time. This chain connects TRBV6-1 to TRBJ2-7, with D possibly matching TRBD1 (6 bases). Germline V lookup: CDR1 MNHNS, CDR2 SASEGT. This CDR3 region has 14 residues. Between the trimmed V and J ends, which lost 8 bases and 2 bases, there was a span of 16 bases. The CDR3 loop reads CASATSRQAYEQYF. The CDR3 DNA reads TGTGCCAGCGCCACCTCTAGACAGGCCTACGAGCAGTACTTC.

The chain links TRBV6-1 to TRBJ1-2; no reliable D call. The germline gives CDR1 MNHNS, CDR2 SASEGT. The CDR3 sequence is 13 residues long. V was clipped by 6 bases and J by 5 bases, with 13 bases between them. The DNA for the CDR3 is TGTGCCAGCAGCCCGTATTTGGGGTATGGCTACACCTTC. Protein sequence: CASSPYLGYGYTF.

The gene calls are TRBV7-8 and TRBJ2-3; a weak D match, TRBD2 (6 bases). Trimming stripped 1 base from V and 0 bases from J, with 11 bases between. This CDR3 comprises 16 residues. Germline CDR1 SGHVS, CDR2 FQNEAQ. CDR3 in DNA: TGTGCCAGCAGCTTAGTTCAGGGAGGCAGCACAGATACGCAGTATTTT. Translation: CASSLVQGGSTDTQYF.

The chain is built from TRBV5-4 and TRBJ2-7, with D possibly being TRBD1 (6 bases). CDR1 is SGHNT, CDR2 YYREEE, per germline (reference sequence). The CDR3 has 13 amino acids. V was cut by 2 bases and J by 11 bases, with 17 bases left in between. The CDR3 DNA reads TGTGCCAGCAGCTTTGGGGACGACAGGCCCGAGTACTTC. It codes for CASSFGDDRPEYF. The full variable domain, its missing parts supplied by reference TRBV5-4 and TRBJ2-7, is ETGVTQSPTHLIKTRGQQVTLRCSSQSGHNTVSWYQQALGQGPQFIFQYYREEENGRGNFPPRFSGLQFPNYSSELNVNALELDDSALYLCASSFGDDRPEYFGPGTRLTVT.

The chain combines TRBV2 with TRBJ2-5; D unresolved. Germline loops: CDR1 SNHLY, CDR2 FYNNEI. V was cut by 4 bases and J by 1 base, with 4 bases left in between. CDR3 length: 12 residues. Here the CDR3 DNA reads TGTGCCAGCAGTGTGGGCCAAGAGACCCAGTACTTC. It codes for CASSVGQETQYF.

This clonotype has only a few counts. The chain combines TRBV12-3 or TRBV12-4 with TRBJ1-1; D might be TRBD1 (5 bases). The V and J ends lost 3 bases and 3 bases respectively, with 8 bases between them. The CDR3 contains 13 residues. CDR3 coding DNA: TGTGCCAGCAGTTTGAGGGGTGACACTGAAGCTTTCTTT. Translation: CASSLRGDTEAFF.

V is TRBV27 and J is TRBJ2-2; TRBD2 might be the D (5 bases). The CDR3 totals 16 residues. Germline loops: CDR1 MNHEY, CDR2 SMNVEV (reference sequence). V was clipped by 3 bases and J by 4 bases, with 15 bases between them. CDR3 sequence reads: CASSFQIQRPTGELFF. CDR3 DNA: TGTGCCAGCAGTTTCCAGATCCAGCGGCCCACCGGGGAGCTGTTTTTT.

The chain carries TRBV7-9 and TRBJ2-1; a possible D gene is TRBD1 (6 bases). The CDR3 runs 17 residues. The germline V and J ends were trimmed by 3 bases and 7 bases, with 22 bases remaining between them. Germline V lookup: CDR1 SEHNR, CDR2 FQNEAQ (reference sequence). Here the CDR3 reads CASSFFLGSDSGNEQFF. CDR3 coding DNA: TGTGCCAGCAGCTTCTTCCTCGGCTCGGACAGCGGAAATGAGCAGTTCTTC.

The gene calls are TRBV19 and TRBJ1-6; 7 bases align to TRBD1. Germline trimming cut 3 bases from V and 8 bases from J; bases unmatched to any gene: 13. Germline lookup yields CDR1 LNHDA and CDR2 SQIVND (reference sequence). The CDR3 runs to 17 residues. CDR3 bases: TGTGCCAGTAGTATGACCCAGGGACAGCTAGACCATTCACCCCTCCACTTT. It is translated as CASSMTQGQLDHSPLHF. The entire variable domain, with the rest obtained from reference TRBV19 and TRBJ1-6, is as follows: DGGITQSPKYLFRKEGQNVTLSCEQNLNHDAMYWYRQDPGQGLRLIYYSQIVNDFQKGDIAEGYSVSREKKESFPLTVTSAQKNPTAFYLCASSMTQGQLDHSPLHFGNGTRLTVT.

The V call is TRBV12-3 or TRBV12-4, the J call TRBJ1-6; TRBD1 is a possible D gene (5 bases). Trimming took off 5 bases at V and 0 bases at J, with 14 bases between the two ends. The CDR3 covers 17 residues. The DNA for the CDR3 is TGTGCCAGCAGTCGGACATTCAAGAGCTCCTATAATTCACCCCTCCACTTT. Its protein is CASSRTFKSSYNSPLHF.

The chain recombines TRBV20-1 with TRBJ1-5; D gene uncertain. Looked up from germline, CDR1 is DFQATT and CDR2 is SNEGSKA (reference sequence). The CDR3 totals 15 residues. The V gene lost 0 bases and the J gene lost 0 bases, with 9 bases spanning the gap. CDR3 DNA sequence: TGCAGTGCTAGAGATAGACACGTTAGCAATCAGCCCCAGCATTTT. It specifies CSARDRHVSNQPQHF.

This clonotype was seen a handful of times. The rearrangement uses TRBV11-3 and TRBJ1-6, with 8 bases fitting TRBD1. The germline CDR1 and CDR2 sequences are SGHNT and YENEEA. With 10 bases clipped from V and 7 bases from J, the junction kept 9 bases outside the gene matches. The CDR3 contains 14 residues. The CDR3 loop is CATKGTGDNSPLHF. The CDR3 DNA sequence: TGTGCCACCAAGGGGACAGGCGACAATTCACCCCTCCACTTT. The full variable domain, in which reference TRBV11-3 and TRBJ1-6 provide the parts outside the CDR3, is EAGVVQSPRYKIIEKKQPVAFWCNPISGHNTLYWYLQNLGQGPELLIRYENEEAVDDSQLPKDRFSAERLKGVDSTLKIQPAELGDSAVYLCATKGTGDNSPLHFGNGTRLTVT.

The chain recombines TRBV20-1 with TRBJ1-6, with a weak D call TRBD1 (5 bases). Per germline, CDR1 DFQATT and CDR2 SNEGSKA (reference sequence). The CDR3 loop spans 15 amino acids. V lost 2 bases and J lost 7, with 15 bases in between. The CDR3: CSARSPGPLNSPLHF. The CDR3 DNA sequence: TGCAGTGCTAGATCCCCGGGACCCTTGAATTCACCCCTCCACTTT.

This clonotype was picked up a small number of times. The chain recombines TRBV7-9 with TRBJ2-2; 11 nucleotides line up with TRBD1. The CDR3 sequence is 17 residues long. Germline assignment: CDR1 SEHNR and CDR2 FQNEAQ (reference sequence). V trimming: 5 bases; J trimming: 3 bases; junction bases outside the gene matches: 8. The CDR3 DNA reads as TGTGCCAGCAGCCCCCGGACAGGGGGCTCGTACACCGGGGAGCTGTTTTTT. Translating it yields CASSPRTGGSYTGELFF.

V usage is TRBV12-3 or TRBV12-4 and J usage is TRBJ1-1; no clear D gene. The CDR3 is 15 residues long. V was shortened by 5 bases and J by 5 bases, with 18 bases between the two germline ends. DNA of the CDR3: TGTGCCAGCAGTACGGGGATTTATCGATGGACTGAAGCTTTCTTT. Amino acid sequence: CASSTGIYRWTEAFF.

J is TRBJ1-2 and V is TRBV27; D call uncertain. The V end was cut by 8 bases, the J end by 4 bases, with 17 bases between. Germline CDR1 is MNHEY and CDR2 is SMNVEV (reference sequence). The length of the CDR3 is 14 residues. The DNA for the CDR3 is TGTGCCAGCGGAACCTTAGGGTACACCTATGGCTACACCTTC. This gives the protein CASGTLGYTYGYTF.

V is TRBV20-1 and J is TRBJ2-3; D is unresolved. CDR3 size: 17 residues. Trimming cost V 1 base and J 2 bases, with 19 bases left between them. From germline, CDR1 is DFQATT and CDR2 SNEGSKA (reference sequence). The CDR3 reads CSARVIDPETYTDTQYF. The DNA of the CDR3 is TGCAGTGCTAGAGTTATCGACCCAGAAACATACACAGATACGCAGTATTTT.

This clonotype was observed a single time. This chain joins TRBV7-2 and TRBJ2-7, with D perhaps TRBD1 or TRBD2 (5 bases each). Germline values: CDR1 SGHTA, CDR2 FQGNSA. V was trimmed by 3 bases and J by 5 bases, leaving 26 bases between them. The CDR3 contains 18 residues. The CDR3 nucleotides read TGTGCCAGCAGCTTCGCCGTTGCTGGGACGGCGGGCGGTCACGAGCAGTACTTC. Encoded protein: CASSFAVAGTAGGHEQYF.

Comment on this clonotype: The junction differs from germline at one of its ends, possibly a read error. The chain uses TRBV20-1 and TRBJ1-3; D perhaps matches TRBD1 (6 bases). The CDR3 contains 14 residues. Per the germline V gene, CDR1 is DFQATT and CDR2 is SNEGSKA (reference sequence). This chain's CDR3 is CSARGPGVGNTIYF. CDR3 DNA sequence: TGCAGCGCTAGAGGTCCAGGGGTCGGAAACACCATATATTTT.

This clonotype was seen more than once but under ten times. The chain carries TRBV27 and TRBJ1-2; 8 nucleotides agree with TRBD1. Germline V gives CDR1 MNHEY, CDR2 SMNVEV (reference sequence). The CDR3 is 14 residues long. V lost 8 bases, J lost 0 bases, and 5 bases stayed unmatched. CDR3 bases: TGTGCCAGCCGGAAGGACAGGGCTAACTATGGCTACACCTTC. Its protein product is CASRKDRANYGYTF.

The chain has TRBV20-1 and TRBJ1-3; 9 nucleotides match TRBD1. V lost 5 bases and J lost 2; bases outside the gene matches: 4. CDR1 is DFQATT and CDR2 is SNEGSKA in the germline V gene (reference sequence). The CDR3 sequence is 14 residues long. The CDR3 region is CSAYRGRAGNTIYF. Here the CDR3 DNA reads TGCAGTGCTTACAGGGGGCGAGCTGGAAACACCATATATTTT.

This clonotype was found a few times. The chain joins TRBV2 to TRBJ2-5, with 9 bases aligning to TRBD1. Trimming removed 4 bases from V and 4 bases from J; junction bases left unmatched: 13. CDR3 size: 17 residues. CDR1 SNHLY and CDR2 FYNNEI come from the germline V gene. CDR3 coding DNA: TGTGCCAGCAGTGGGGAGGGGGACAGGGCGGGTCGAGAGACCCAGTACTTC. The encoded protein is CASSGEGDRAGRETQYF.

J is TRBJ2-7 and V is TRBV6-5; D gene unclear. Per germline, CDR1 MNHEY and CDR2 SVGAGI. The CDR3 loop spans 13 amino acids. The V end was cut by 4 bases, the J end by 5 bases, with 12 bases between. The CDR3 coding sequence is TGTGCCAGCAGTTCCTCGGCCCTCCACGAGCAGTACTTC. It specifies CASSSSALHEQYF.

J is TRBJ1-3 and V is TRBV7-3; weak D call: TRBD1 (6 bases). The CDR3 is made up of 14 amino acids. Between the trimmed V and J ends, which lost 2 bases and 2 bases, there was a span of 7 bases. Germline V gene data show CDR1 as SGHTA and CDR2 as FQGTGA. As DNA, the CDR3 is TGTGCCAGCAGCTTAGGGGGGCCTGGAAACACCATATATTTT. It yields the protein CASSLGGPGNTIYF. The full variable domain, rest sourced from reference TRBV7-3 and TRBJ1-3, is GAGVSQTPSNKVTEKGKYVELRCDPISGHTALYWYRQSLGQGPEFLIYFQGTGAADDSGLPNDRFFAVRPEGSVSTLKIQRTERGDSAVYLCASSLGGPGNTIYFGEGSWLTVV.

The rearrangement links TRBV10-3 to TRBJ2-2, with 7 bases matching TRBD2. The CDR3 runs 14 residues. The V and J ends lost 7 bases and 5 bases, in that order; junction bases with no gene match: 7. CDR1 and CDR2 (germline): ENHRY, SYGVKD. In DNA form, the CDR3 reads TGTGCCATCACCACTGGGAGGGGAACCGGGGAGCTGTTTTTT. It codes for CAITTGRGTGELFF.

The chain links TRBV30 to TRBJ2-5; 9 bases fit TRBD1. Per the germline V gene, CDR1 is GTSNPN and CDR2 is SVGIG (reference sequence). J lost 0 bases, V lost 1 base, and 3 bases had no gene match. This CDR3 region has 15 residues. The DNA of the CDR3 is TGTGCCTGGAGTGCAGGACAGGGGTACCAAGAGACCCAGTACTTC. This codes for CAWSAGQGYQETQYF.

The chain employs TRBV27 and TRBJ2-1, with TRBD2 matching over 10 bases. The CDR3 totals 19 residues. The germline V gene encodes CDR1 MNHEY and CDR2 SMNVEV (reference sequence). V shed 0 bases, J shed 3 bases, and the junction held 11 bases outside the gene matches. In nucleotides, the CDR3 is TGTGCCAGCAGTTTATCATCCCTAGCGGGGGCCTCCGGCTACAATGAGCAGTTCTTC. Translating it yields CASSLSSLAGASGYNEQFF.

A note on this clonotype: The junction departs from germline at one end; a sequencing error may be responsible. This chain links TRBV10-1 with TRBJ1-5, with a possible D match to TRBD1 (6 bases). The CDR3 runs 18 residues. CDR1 is WNHNN, CDR2 SYGVQD, per germline (reference sequence). CDR3 bases: TGCGCCAGCGGTGAATTAGAGACCAGGGGATTTAGCAATCAGCCCCAGCATTTT. Translation gives CASGELETRGFSNQPQHF.